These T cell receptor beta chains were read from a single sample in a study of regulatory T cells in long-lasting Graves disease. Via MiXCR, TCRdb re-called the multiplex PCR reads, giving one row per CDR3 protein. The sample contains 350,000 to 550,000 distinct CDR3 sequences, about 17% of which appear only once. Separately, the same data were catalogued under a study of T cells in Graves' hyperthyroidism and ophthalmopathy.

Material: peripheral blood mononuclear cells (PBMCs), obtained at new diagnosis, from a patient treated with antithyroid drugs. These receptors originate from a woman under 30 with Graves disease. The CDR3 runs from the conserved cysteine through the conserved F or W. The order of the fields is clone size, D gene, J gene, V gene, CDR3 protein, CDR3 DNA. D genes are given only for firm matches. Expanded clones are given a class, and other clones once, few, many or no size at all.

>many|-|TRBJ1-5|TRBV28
CASSPLVRSNQPQHF
TGTGCCAGCAGTCCCCTCGTGCGGAGCAATCAGCCCCAGCATTTT
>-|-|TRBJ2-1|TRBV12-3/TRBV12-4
CASSSRVMGQFF
TGTGCCAGCAGTTCAAGGGTTATGGGGCAGTTCTTC
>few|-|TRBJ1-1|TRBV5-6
CASSLLVGEAFF
TGTGCCAGCAGCTTGTTGGTAGGGGAAGCTTTCTTT
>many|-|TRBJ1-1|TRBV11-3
CASSSGWGAFF
TGTGCCAGCAGCTCAGGGTGGGGAGCTTTCTTT
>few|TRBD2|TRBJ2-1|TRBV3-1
CASRHGTSGAVRRQFF
TGTGCCAGCAGACACGGGACTAGCGGGGCCGTTAGGAGGCAGTTCTTC
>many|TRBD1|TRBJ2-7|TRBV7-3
CASSLGTGSHEQYF
TGTGCCAGCAGCCTTGGGACAGGGAGCCACGAGCAGTACTTC
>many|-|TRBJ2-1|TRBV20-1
CSARDPGPGRSYNEQFF
TGCAGTGCTAGAGACCCCGGACCCGGTCGGTCCTACAATGAGCAGTTCTTC
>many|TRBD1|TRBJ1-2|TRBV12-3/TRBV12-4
CASSFRTGGYGYTF
TGTGCCAGCAGTTTCCGGACAGGGGGCTATGGCTACACCTTC
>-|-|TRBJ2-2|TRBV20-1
CSAGLLNTGELFF
TGCAGTGCCGGACTCCTAAACACCGGGGAGCTGTTTTTT
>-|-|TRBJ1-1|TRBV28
CASGSRKGPWTEAFF
TGTGCCAGCGGATCCAGAAAGGGGCCGTGGACTGAAGCTTTCTTT
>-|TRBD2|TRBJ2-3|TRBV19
CASSMGLAPDTQYF
TGTGCCAGTAGTATGGGACTAGCTCCAGATACGCAGTATTTT
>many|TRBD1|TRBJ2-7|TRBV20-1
CSLRGWAGGDEQYF
TGCAGTCTCCGAGGGTGGGCAGGGGGCGACGAGCAGTACTTC
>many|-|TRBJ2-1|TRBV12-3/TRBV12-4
CASRPDRNNEQFF
TGTGCCAGCAGGCCCGACCGAAACAATGAGCAGTTCTTC
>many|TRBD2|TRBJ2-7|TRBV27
CASSLRLAGSYEQYF
TGTGCCAGCAGTTTACGACTAGCGGGCTCCTACGAGCAGTACTTC
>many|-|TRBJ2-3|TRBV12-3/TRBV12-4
CASSSEGSQDTDTQYF
TGTGCCAGCAGTTCCGAGGGGAGTCAGGACACAGATACGCAGTATTTT
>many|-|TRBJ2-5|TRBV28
CASSLPVGTQYF
TGTGCCAGCAGTCTACCTGTTGGGACCCAGTACTTC
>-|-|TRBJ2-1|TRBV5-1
CASSLDGTTYNEQFF
TGCGCCAGCAGCTTGGATGGGACCACCTACAATGAGCAGTTCTTC
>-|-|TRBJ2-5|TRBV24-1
CATSDPSSGKETQYF
TGTGCCACCAGTGATCCCAGTAGTGGGAAAGAGACCCAGTACTTC
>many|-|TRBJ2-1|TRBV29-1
CSVERAIRNEQFF
TGCAGCGTGGAGAGGGCGATTCGGAATGAGCAGTTCTTC
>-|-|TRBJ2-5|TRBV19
CASSMGRTYQETQYF
TGTGCCAGTAGTATGGGGCGGACGTACCAAGAGACCCAGTACTTC
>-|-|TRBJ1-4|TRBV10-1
CASSADTGREKLFF
TGCGCCAGCAGTGCGGACACGGGAAGGGAAAAACTGTTTTTT
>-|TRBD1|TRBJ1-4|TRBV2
CASSDPWTGPPEKLFF
TGTGCCAGCAGTGACCCTTGGACAGGGCCTCCCGAAAAACTGTTTTTT
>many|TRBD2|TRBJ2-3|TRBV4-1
CASSQSGSPTDTQYF
TGCGCCAGCAGCCAAAGCGGGAGTCCGACAGATACGCAGTATTTT
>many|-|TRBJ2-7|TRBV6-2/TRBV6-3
CASSYSRVTLEQYF
TGTGCCAGCAGTTACTCGCGAGTGACCCTCGAGCAGTACTTC
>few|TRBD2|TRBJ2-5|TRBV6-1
CASSGGGGETQYF
TGTGCCAGCAGTGGCGGGGGAGGAGAGACCCAGTACTTC
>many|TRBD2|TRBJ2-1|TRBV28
CASRTLEPPKKPGLAGWGYNEQFF
TGTGCCAGCAGGACCCTGGAGCCACCGAAAAAACCGGGACTAGCGGGTTGGGGGTACAATGAGCAGTTCTTC
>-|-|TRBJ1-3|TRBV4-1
CASSPSRNTIYF
TGCGCCAGCAGCCCGAGTAGAAACACCATATATTTT
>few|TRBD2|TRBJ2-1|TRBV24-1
CATQWGGRSEQFF
TGTGCCACTCAGTGGGGCGGGAGAAGTGAGCAGTTCTTC
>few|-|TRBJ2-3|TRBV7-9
CASSLQAVTDTQYF
TGTGCCAGCAGCTTACAGGCTGTCACAGATACGCAGTATTTT
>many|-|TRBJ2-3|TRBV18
CASSPEDTQYF
TGTGCCAGCTCACCGGAAGATACGCAGTATTTT
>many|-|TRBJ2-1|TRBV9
CASSVASRPEEQFF
TGTGCCAGCAGCGTAGCCTCGAGGCCGGAGGAGCAGTTCTTC
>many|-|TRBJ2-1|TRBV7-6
CASSLVSSPEREQFF
TGTGCCAGCAGCTTAGTTTCTAGCCCAGAACGTGAGCAGTTCTTC
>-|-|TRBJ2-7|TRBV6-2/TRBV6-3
CASKWTAYEQYF
TGTGCCAGCAAGTGGACAGCTTACGAGCAGTACTTC
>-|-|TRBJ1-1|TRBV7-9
CASRPQGNAATEAFF
TGTGCCAGCAGACCACAGGGAAATGCAGCCACTGAAGCTTTCTTT
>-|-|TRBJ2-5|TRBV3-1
CASSQEDSSLAYF
TGTGCCAGCAGCCAAGAAGACAGCTCACTGGCGTACTTC
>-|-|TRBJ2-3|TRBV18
CASSPILSTDTQYF
TGTGCCAGCTCACCTATACTTAGCACAGATACGCAGTATTTT
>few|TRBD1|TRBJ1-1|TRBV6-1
CASSPYGQGGNTEAFF
TGTGCCAGCAGTCCTTACGGACAGGGGGGCAACACTGAAGCTTTCTTT
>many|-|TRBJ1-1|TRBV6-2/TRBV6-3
CASSESSTEAFF
TGTGCCAGCAGTGAAAGCAGCACTGAAGCTTTCTTT
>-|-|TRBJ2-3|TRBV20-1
CSETRRTSTDTQYF
TGCAGTGAGACAAGGAGGACTAGCACAGATACGCAGTATTTT
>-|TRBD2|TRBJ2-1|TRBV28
CASSLDSGTGRDEQFF
TGTGCCAGCAGTTTAGATTCCGGGACGGGGAGGGATGAGCAGTTCTTC